This TCR beta chain stems from a study of T cell changes during pregnancy in multiple sclerosis. Some clones are missing from TCRdb's copy, which holds only in-frame ones; the method was immunoSEQ multiplex PCR. The sample gives tens of thousands of clones, less than 95% of which show up once; approximately 6.6% is in the top ten. CDR1 and CDR2 from the germline V gene are SGHVS and FNYEAQ. V was clipped by 6 bases and J by 1 base, with 6 bases between them. The CDR3 length is 12 residues. The sequence derives from a female donor in good health, enrolled as a control in a pregnancy study. The V and J genes are TRBV7-6 and TRBJ1-2; D ambiguous. The specimen was peripheral blood, collected in the third trimester of pregnancy. CDR3 DNA: TGTGCCAGCAGTGGCAGTAACTATGGCTACACCTTC. This codes for CASSGSNYGYTF.